These 30 T cell receptor beta chains share one sample of origin, sequenced in a study of cytomegalovirus exposure and HLA in healthy donors. PCR involved 60 Vbeta and 13 Jbeta primers. The method was immunoSEQ multiplex PCR; TCRdb's version includes in-frame clones alone and lacks a portion of them. The sample contains 250,000 or so clones, approximately 81% of which appear only once. Sample: PBMCs. Source of these receptors: a woman in her fifties or sixties in good health and CMV-seropositive.

This clone has just a few counts. A read error may produce the germline difference seen at one junction end. The V and J genes are TRBV7-9 and TRBJ2-5, with a weak D call TRBD2 (5 bases). The CDR3 totals 16 residues. The germline V gene has CDR1 SEHNR and CDR2 FQNEAQ (reference sequence). Here the CDR3 DNA reads TGTTCCAGCAGCTTACAAGGCCCCCGGGGCCAAGAGACCCAGTACTTC. As protein: CSSSLQGPRGQETQYF.

The gene calls are TRBV6-1 and TRBJ2-7; tentatively, D is TRBD1 (6 bases). Germline V gene sequence: CDR1 MNHNS, CDR2 SASEGT. This CDR3 has 15 residues. Deletions cut 2 bases from V and 0 bases from J, with 11 bases between. The CDR3 spells CASSEPGHGSYEQYF. The CDR3 nucleotides read TGTGCCAGCAGTGAACCGGGACATGGCTCCTACGAGCAGTACTTC.

This chain links TRBV5-8 with TRBJ1-2, with D possibly being TRBD1 (6 bases). CDR1 is SGHTS, CDR2 YDEGEE, per germline. Between the trimmed V and J ends, which lost 3 bases and 2 bases, there was a span of 8 bases. This CDR3 has 13 residues. Written as DNA, the CDR3 is TGTGCCAGCAGCTGGCAGGGGAACTATGGCTACACCTTC. Encoded protein: CASSWQGNYGYTF.

CDR3 DNA sequence: TGCGCCAGCAGCTTGATGACAGTCCCCGGGGAGCTGTTTTTT. Translating it yields CASSLMTVPGELFF. This chain joins TRBV5-1 and TRBJ2-2; D is perhaps TRBD1 (5 bases). The V end was cut by 1 base, the J end by 6 bases, with 10 bases between. Per the germline V gene, CDR1 is SGHRS and CDR2 is YFSETQ. This CDR3 contains 14 residues.

The chain joins TRBV25-1 to TRBJ2-6; D possibly corresponds to TRBD2 (7 bases). The CDR3 sequence is 15 residues long. Germline CDR1 reads MGHDK; CDR2 reads SYGVNS. V lost 7 bases and J lost 4, with 14 bases in between. The CDR3 sequence: CASNPRGHGANVLTF. The CDR3 DNA reads as TGTGCCAGCAACCCGCGGGGGCACGGGGCCAACGTCCTGACTTTC.

The chain has TRBV5-1 and TRBJ2-1; 9 bases are shared with TRBD2. The CDR3 length is 15 residues. The junction had 11 bases not matched to a gene; V was cut back by 6 bases and J by 7 bases. The germline gives CDR1 SGHRS, CDR2 YFSETQ. This chain's CDR3 is CASTPTGGRGNEQFF. CDR3 DNA: TGCGCCAGCACCCCCACCGGCGGGAGGGGTAATGAGCAGTTCTTC.

The chain links TRBV5-1 to TRBJ2-1; 11 bases align to TRBD2. V gave up 7 bases and J gave up 0 bases; unmatched junction bases: 6. The CDR3 is 16 amino acids. From germline, CDR1 is SGHRS and CDR2 YFSETQ. The CDR3 loop is CASRLAGGPSYNEQFF. The CDR3 DNA sequence: TGCGCCAGCCGCCTAGCGGGAGGACCCTCCTACAATGAGCAGTTCTTC.

The V and J genes are TRBV15 and TRBJ1-1, with D uncertain. The V gene lost 1 base and the J gene lost 2 bases, with 8 bases spanning the gap. From germline, CDR1 is LNHNV and CDR2 YYDKDF (reference sequence). The CDR3 extends over 14 amino acids. As DNA, the CDR3 is TGTGCCACCAGCAGAGTTAATTTAAACACTGAAGCTTTCTTT. Its protein is CATSRVNLNTEAFF.

The chain links TRBV7-9 to TRBJ1-2; a weak D match, TRBD1 (6 bases). Germline CDR1 reads SEHNR; CDR2 reads FQNEAQ (reference sequence). Trimming stripped 7 bases from V and 2 bases from J, with 14 bases between. The CDR3 consists of 14 residues. The DNA of the CDR3 is TGTGCCAGCACTAAAGTAGGGGGAAACTATGGCTACACCTTC. This translates into CASTKVGGNYGYTF.

The chain uses TRBV2 and TRBJ2-6; 9 bases fit TRBD1. Losses at the gene ends were 6 bases for V and 2 bases for J; bases not matched to a gene: 8. The CDR3 runs 17 residues. Germline CDR1 reads SNHLY; CDR2 reads FYNNEI. CDR3 sequence reads: CASRGDRAGTGANVLTF. The DNA for the CDR3 is TGTGCCAGCAGGGGGGACAGGGCGGGCACTGGGGCCAACGTCCTGACTTTC.

The chain recombines TRBV7-9 with TRBJ2-1, with TRBD2 matching over 10 bases. The CDR3 length is 13 residues. V shed 9 bases, J shed 9 bases, and the junction held 8 bases outside the gene matches. From germline, CDR1 is SEHNR and CDR2 FQNEAQ (reference sequence). The CDR3 nucleotides read TGTGCCAGAGGGGGAGCGGGAGGGGGTGAGCAGTTCTTC. As protein: CARGGAGGGEQFF. Full variable domain (remainder filled in from reference TRBV7-9 and TRBJ2-1): DTGVSQNPRHKITKRGQNVTFRCDPISEHNRLYWYRQTLGQGPEFLTYFQNEAQLEKSRLLSDRFSAERPKGSFSTLEIQRTEQGDSAMYLCARGGAGGGEQFFGPGTRLTVL.

The V and J genes are TRBV19 and TRBJ2-1; D not certain. V lost 5 bases and J lost 7, with 12 bases in between. CDR1 and CDR2 from the germline V gene are LNHDA and SQIVND (reference sequence). The CDR3 totals 13 residues. The CDR3: CASSWAPRNEQFF. CDR3 coding DNA: TGTGCCAGTAGTTGGGCCCCCCGGAATGAGCAGTTCTTC. The complete variable domain, with remaining parts taken from reference TRBV19 and TRBJ2-1, reads DGGITQSPKYLFRKEGQNVTLSCEQNLNHDAMYWYRQDPGQGLRLIYYSQIVNDFQKGDIAEGYSVSREKKESFPLTVTSAQKNPTAFYLCASSWAPRNEQFFGPGTRLTVL.

The J gene is TRBJ2-3, the V gene TRBV30; TRBD1 is a possible D gene (6 bases). V shed 3 bases and J shed 4 bases, with 17 bases lying between them. The CDR3 is 15 amino acids. Germline assignment: CDR1 GTSNPN and CDR2 SVGIG (reference sequence). CDR3 sequence reads: CAWRDSRRISDTQYF. CDR3 nucleotides: TGTGCCTGGAGGGACAGCCGCCGAATTTCAGATACGCAGTATTTT.

This chain joins TRBV7-3 and TRBJ2-3; 11 nucleotides align to TRBD1. Trimming cost V 5 bases and J 0 bases; bases outside gene matches: 4. The CDR3 is made up of 16 amino acids. CDR1 SGHTA and CDR2 FQGTGA come from the germline V gene. CDR3 region: CASSPDRGPSTDTQYF. The CDR3 bases are TGTGCCAGCAGCCCGGACAGGGGGCCGAGCACAGATACGCAGTATTTT.

The chain couples TRBV5-1 to TRBJ1-2; 12 bases are shared with TRBD1. The J segment lost 1 base and the V segment lost 1 base, leaving 11 bases of the junction unmatched. Germline V gives CDR1 SGHRS, CDR2 YFSETQ. There are 19 residues in the CDR3. CDR3 nucleotides: TGCGCCAGCAGCTTGAGGTCACCGGGACAGGGGGCGAGTAACTATGGCTACACCTTC. Residues: CASSLRSPGQGASNYGYTF.

The chain carries TRBV10-3 and TRBJ1-1; 10 nucleotides match TRBD1. This CDR3 region has 13 residues. The J segment lost 7 bases and the V segment lost 9 bases, leaving 8 bases of the junction unmatched. Germline V gene sequence: CDR1 ENHRY, CDR2 SYGVKD. The CDR3 protein is CAIQTGGSVEAFF. In nucleotides, the CDR3 is TGTGCCATTCAGACAGGGGGCTCAGTTGAAGCTTTCTTT.

The chain recombines TRBV30 with TRBJ1-1; D remains ambiguous. CDR3 length equals 15 residues. Germline-derived CDR1 and CDR2 are GTSNPN and SVGIG (reference sequence). V was cut by 4 bases and J by 0 bases, with 15 bases left in between. The CDR3 sequence is CAWKSGPSLNTEAFF. In DNA, the CDR3 is TGTGCCTGGAAATCGGGTCCTTCTTTGAACACTGAAGCTTTCTTT.

The V gene is TRBV16, the J gene TRBJ1-1, with D perhaps matching TRBD1 (6 bases). V lost 2 bases and J 1 base, leaving 11 bases between the germline ends. The germline V gene has CDR1 KGHSY and CDR2 FQNENV. CDR3 length: 15 residues. The CDR3 loop is CASSQLIQGNTEAFF. CDR3 in DNA: TGTGCCAGCAGCCAACTAATACAGGGGAACACTGAAGCTTTCTTT.

The chain is built from TRBV27 and TRBJ2-5; 9 nucleotides align to TRBD1. With 7 bases clipped from V and 4 bases from J, the junction kept 13 bases outside the gene matches. CDR3 length equals 16 residues. Germline-derived CDR1 and CDR2 are MNHEY and SMNVEV (reference sequence). CDR3 bases: TGTGCCAGCACCCCATACCTGGGGACAGGGCCAGAGACCCAGTACTTC. Its translation: CASTPYLGTGPETQYF.

The V and J genes are TRBV4-1 and TRBJ2-2; D unresolved. CDR3 length equals 13 residues. Trimming cost V 4 bases and J 4 bases, with 7 bases left between them. Germline V lookup: CDR1 MGHRA, CDR2 YSYEKL. For the CDR3, the DNA is TGCGCCAGCAGCCTCGACATCACCGGGGAGCTGTTTTTT. This gives the protein CASSLDITGELFF.

This clone was found a few times. The V call is TRBV11-2, the J call TRBJ2-6; possibly TRBD1 for D (6 bases). Germline CDR1 SGHAT, CDR2 FQNNGV. This CDR3 has 16 residues. Trimming stripped 4 bases from V and 2 bases from J, with 12 bases between. The CDR3 protein is CASSYLQGAGANVLTF. DNA for the CDR3: TGTGCCAGCAGCTATTTACAGGGTGCTGGGGCCAACGTCCTGACTTTC.

The chain recombines TRBV2 with TRBJ2-7; TRBD2 agrees at 7 bases. This CDR3 contains 14 residues. V lost 4 bases, J lost 3 bases, and 6 bases stayed unmatched. Germline V gives CDR1 SNHLY, CDR2 FYNNEI. The CDR3 loop reads CASSGPSGFYEQYF. CDR3 in DNA: TGTGCCAGCAGTGGGCCTAGCGGATTCTACGAGCAGTACTTC.

This chain joins TRBV9 and TRBJ2-7; D gene ambiguous. Trimming left V 0 bases short and J 7 bases short, with 11 bases between. The length of the CDR3 is 13 residues. The germline V gene has CDR1 SGDLS and CDR2 YYNGEE. CDR3 in amino acids: CASSVAPRGEQYF. In DNA form, the CDR3 reads TGTGCCAGCAGCGTAGCCCCCCGAGGAGAGCAGTACTTC.

This chain uses TRBV25-1 with TRBJ1-1, with 9 positions matching TRBD1. The CDR3 length is 14 residues. V trimming: 4 bases; J trimming: 1 base; junction bases outside the gene matches: 1. From germline, CDR1 is MGHDK and CDR2 SYGVNS. In DNA form, the CDR3 reads TGTGCCAGCAGTGCGGACAGGGGGAACACTGAAGCTTTCTTT. Protein sequence: CASSADRGNTEAFF.

The genes are TRBV9 and TRBJ2-6; perhaps TRBD1 as D (5 bases). V was cut by 2 bases and J by 3 bases, with 12 bases left in between. This CDR3 spans 16 amino acids. From germline, CDR1 is SGDLS and CDR2 YYNGEE. The CDR3 DNA reads TGTGCCAGCAGCGTCCAGGGTAGTGGTGGGGCCAACGTCCTGACTTTC. Translation: CASSVQGSGGANVLTF.

The chain joins TRBV5-1 to TRBJ2-2; no reliable D call. The CDR3 is made up of 14 amino acids. Trimming left V 0 bases short and J 1 base short, with 4 bases between. From germline, CDR1 is SGHRS and CDR2 YFSETQ. In nucleotides, the CDR3 is TGCGCCAGCAGCTTGGAGCTGAACACCGGGGAGCTGTTTTTT. This encodes CASSLELNTGELFF.

V and J are TRBV5-1 and TRBJ2-5; weak D call: TRBD2 (6 bases). The V end lost 4 bases, the J end lost 0 bases, and 13 bases lay between the germline ends. The germline CDR1 and CDR2 sequences are SGHRS and YFSETQ. The CDR3 extends over 15 amino acids. The CDR3 sequence is CASSTAGTDQETQYF. CDR3 in DNA: TGCGCCAGCAGCACGGCCGGGACTGACCAAGAGACCCAGTACTTC.

This sequence joins TRBV27 and TRBJ1-5; D remains ambiguous. The ends were cut back, 4 bases at V and 7 bases at J, with 14 bases in the middle. CDR1 MNHEY and CDR2 SMNVEV come from the germline V gene (reference sequence). The CDR3 has 14 residues. The chain's CDR3 is CASSSGIPGQPQHF. The CDR3 DNA reads as TGTGCCAGCAGTTCGGGAATCCCTGGGCAGCCCCAGCATTTT.

The CDR3 region has the DNA TGTGCCAGCAGCTTGGCAGGGATTCACTATGGCTACACCTTC. Its translation: CASSLAGIHYGYTF. This chain connects TRBV5-4 to TRBJ1-2; D perhaps matches TRBD1 (5 bases). Per germline, CDR1 SGHNT and CDR2 YYREEE (reference sequence). With 0 bases removed from V and 3 bases from J, the gap between germline ends came to 9 bases. This CDR3 has 14 amino acids.

The chain has TRBV7-9 and TRBJ2-2, with D possibly being TRBD1 (5 bases). V was shortened by 5 bases and J by 3 bases, with 25 bases between the two germline ends. Germline assignment: CDR1 SEHNR and CDR2 FQNEAQ (reference sequence). The CDR3 has 19 residues. CDR3 sequence: CASSHPVWGHGAYTGELFF. The CDR3 bases are TGTGCCAGCAGCCACCCGGTATGGGGCCACGGCGCCTACACCGGGGAGCTGTTTTTT.